Below are 18 T cell receptor beta chains sequenced from a single sample in a study of T cells in Graves' hyperthyroidism and ophthalmopathy. The TCR beta CDR3 regions underwent amplification using RNA transcripts as the source. Primed by the HTBI set, a first-round RT-PCR was run on the TCR CDR3. TCRdb re-analysed the multiplex PCR reads in MiXCR, keeping a single row per CDR3 protein. The sample comprises 300,000 to 450,000 distinct CDR3 sequences, approximately 18% of which are singletons, and 35% to 45% rests with the top ten. Sequenced input: blood. These receptor sequences come from a man between 18 and 29 years old with Graves' ophthalmopathy.

The CDR3 DNA reads as TGTGCCAGTAGAACAGTAGCGGGGGCCATCGGGGATGAGCAGTTCTTC. Translating gives CASRTVAGAIGDEQFF. This chain connects TRBV19 to TRBJ2-1, with 9 bases lining up with TRBD2. The length of the CDR3 is 16 residues. The V gene's germline CDR1 is LNHDA and CDR2 SQIVND (reference sequence). With 6 bases clipped from V and 8 bases from J, the junction kept 14 bases outside the gene matches.

In this sample, this clonotype turned up many times. Its ends do not fully match the called genes, so a read error is possible. The rearrangement joins TRBV5-1 to TRBJ1-1, with D possibly matching TRBD1 (5 bases). The CDR3 loop spans 12 amino acids. Per the germline V gene, CDR1 is SGHRS and CDR2 is YFSETQ. The chain's CDR3 is CASSLGTTEAFF. DNA for the CDR3: TGTGCCAGCAGTTTGGGGACTACTGAAGCTTTCTTT.

The table lists this clonotype with a few counts. This sequence joins TRBV5-8 and TRBJ2-3; 11 nucleotides line up with TRBD2. This CDR3 is 18 amino acids long. Germline CDR1 SGHTS, CDR2 YDEGEE. Unmatched junction bases numbered 8, after V lost 0 bases and J lost 2 bases. The CDR3 sequence is CASSLAGLAGGPTDTQYF. As DNA, the CDR3 is TGTGCCAGCAGCTTGGCCGGGCTAGCGGGGGGACCCACAGATACGCAGTATTTT.

Many counts were recorded for this clonotype. This chain uses TRBV7-2 with TRBJ1-2; TRBD1 might be the D (5 bases). Germline-derived CDR1 and CDR2 are SGHTA and FQGNSA. The CDR3 totals 14 residues. Trimming pared 3 bases from V and 6 bases from J, leaving 14 bases between. CDR3 nucleotides: TGTGCCAGCAGCTTCTTCCCCAGGGCCGATGGCTACACCTTC. It encodes CASSFFPRADGYTF.

This sequence joins TRBV18 and TRBJ2-4; 7 bases are shared with TRBD2. The CDR3 consists of 15 residues. Germline V gene data show CDR1 as KGHSH and CDR2 as LQKENI. V dropped 0 bases and J dropped 8; count of bases not matched to a gene: 7. The CDR3 loop is CASSPPANLADIQYF. CDR3 bases: TGTGCCAGCTCACCACCTGCGAATCTAGCGGACATTCAGTACTTC.

The chain has TRBV24-1 and TRBJ2-1; TRBD2 aligns across 8 bases. Trimming took 5 bases from V and 4 from J; bases not matched to a gene: 6. This CDR3 has 15 residues. The germline V gene encodes CDR1 KGHDR and CDR2 SFDVKD. CDR3 in amino acids: CATSGKTSDYNEQFF. Here the CDR3 DNA reads TGTGCCACCAGTGGGAAGACTAGCGATTACAATGAGCAGTTCTTC.

This clonotype was observed a handful of times. The V call is TRBV30, the J call TRBJ1-2, with D uncertain. The CDR3 loop spans 14 amino acids. Trimming left V 3 bases short and J 4 bases short, with 15 bases between. Germline values: CDR1 GTSNPN, CDR2 SVGIG (reference sequence). Written as DNA, the CDR3 is TGTGCCTGGAGGTGGTGTGAGAGGAGCTATGGCTACACCTTC. Translated, it gives CAWRWCERSYGYTF.

This clonotype was seen a few times. The CDR3 loop is CASSVEGGALPPEAFF. CDR3 DNA: TGTGCCAGCAGCGTAGAGGGGGGGGCCCTACCCCCTGAAGCTTTCTTT. The rearrangement uses TRBV9 and TRBJ1-1, with D perhaps TRBD1 (6 bases). CDR3 length equals 16 residues. V lost 0 bases and J 6 bases, leaving 18 bases between the germline ends. Germline CDR1 reads SGDLS; CDR2 reads YYNGEE.

The V gene is TRBV27, the J gene TRBJ2-5; 12 bases line up with TRBD2. Germline V lookup: CDR1 MNHEY, CDR2 SMNVEV (reference sequence). Trimming took 5 bases from V and 5 from J; bases not matched to a gene: 9. The CDR3 contains 16 residues. The CDR3 is CASSTWTSGESETQYF. The CDR3 DNA is TGTGCCAGCAGTACTTGGACTAGCGGGGAATCGGAGACCCAGTACTTC.

This clonotype has a handful of counts. The J gene is TRBJ1-3, the V gene TRBV5-1; D unclear. The V end lost 4 bases, the J end lost 3 bases, and 14 bases lay between the germline ends. The CDR3 consists of 15 residues. Germline loops: CDR1 SGHRS, CDR2 YFSETQ. CDR3 nucleotide sequence: TGCGCCAGCAGCCCCCGCCTAGGAGGTGGAAACACCATATATTTT. This encodes CASSPRLGGGNTIYF.

This clonotype came up many times. This rearrangement joins TRBV20-1 to TRBJ2-3, with no clear D. This CDR3 is 13 amino acids long. CDR1 DFQATT and CDR2 SNEGSKA come from the germline V gene (reference sequence). V gave up 1 base and J gave up 5 bases, with 10 bases separating them. CDR3 in amino acids: CSARVTERDTQYF. In DNA form, the CDR3 reads TGCAGTGCTAGAGTAACAGAAAGAGATACGCAGTATTTT.

This clonotype showed up many times. This chain connects TRBV7-9 to TRBJ2-7; 11 nucleotides line up with TRBD1. The germline V gene encodes CDR1 SEHNR and CDR2 FQNEAQ (reference sequence). After removal of 0 bases from V and 3 bases from J, the junction contained 1 base not matched to a gene. This CDR3 has 15 amino acids. CDR3 loop: CASSLAGTGGYEQYF. For the CDR3, the DNA is TGTGCCAGCAGCTTAGCCGGGACAGGGGGCTACGAGCAGTACTTC.

The chain combines TRBV15 with TRBJ2-4; 9 bases align to TRBD1. The CDR3 length is 16 residues. The V gene end was trimmed by 5 bases and the J gene end by 2 bases; junction bases not matched to a gene: 7. The germline V gene encodes CDR1 LNHNV and CDR2 YYDKDF (reference sequence). The CDR3, as DNA: TGTGCCACCAGCGGGCTGGGGACAGGGTCCAAAAACATTCAGTACTTC. As protein: CATSGLGTGSKNIQYF.

The CDR3 DNA reads TGTGCCAGCAACCGGGGGGGAGGGACTGAAGCTTTCTTT. This sequence encodes CASNRGGGTEAFF. The V and J genes are TRBV9 and TRBJ1-1; TRBD1 might be the D (5 bases). V was shortened by 6 bases and J by 5 bases, with 14 bases between the two germline ends. Per the germline V gene, CDR1 is SGDLS and CDR2 is YYNGEE. CDR3 length: 13 amino acids.

This clonotype was counted many times. The chain joins TRBV20-1 to TRBJ2-7, with a weak D call TRBD2 (7 bases). The germline V gene has CDR1 DFQATT and CDR2 SNEGSKA (reference sequence). The V end was cut by 0 bases, the J end by 3 bases, with 15 bases between. This CDR3 spans 15 amino acids. The CDR3 is CSARDLGGGVYEQYF. CDR3 sequence (DNA): TGCAGTGCTAGAGATCTGGGAGGGGGGGTCTACGAGCAGTACTTC.

This clonotype occurred a few times. The chain combines TRBV27 with TRBJ1-1, with a possible D match to TRBD1 (5 bases). The CDR3 is 13 amino acids. Trimming shortened V by 3 bases and J by 3 bases, and 8 bases separated the two germline ends. The V gene's germline CDR1 is MNHEY and CDR2 SMNVEV (reference sequence). CDR3 region: CASSFGDDTEAFF. The CDR3 nucleotides read TGTGCCAGCAGTTTCGGGGACGACACTGAAGCTTTCTTT.

This clonotype has a count of ten or more. The chain recombines TRBV3-1 with TRBJ2-1, with D unclear. In germline, CDR1 is LGHDT, CDR2 YNNKEL (reference sequence). This CDR3 spans 14 amino acids. Trimming shortened V by 3 bases and J by 3 bases, and 9 bases separated the two germline ends. CDR3 sequence: CASSQSSFYNEQFF. The CDR3 DNA reads TGTGCCAGCAGCCAGAGTAGCTTCTACAATGAGCAGTTCTTC.

In its sample, this clonotype was seen a few times. The chain links TRBV5-1 to TRBJ2-1, with a weak D call TRBD1 (5 bases). Germline CDR1 and CDR2: SGHRS and YFSETQ. V lost 2 bases and J 4 bases, leaving 10 bases between the germline ends. CDR3 size: 14 residues. The CDR3 bases are TGCGCCAGCAGCTTAGCCAGGGAATACAATGAGCAGTTCTTC. It codes for CASSLAREYNEQFF.